This T cell receptor (beta chain) derives from a study of T cell responses to AZD1222 COVID-19 vaccine. General study points: At study baseline, merely several AZD1222 recipients were seropositive.

The data were produced by immunoSEQ multiplex PCR, yet TCRdb's version contains in-frame clones alone and is incomplete. The table shows about 180,000 clones, with 90% to 95% occurring only once. With respect to this clone: Its antigen is unidentified.

CDR1 and CDR2 from the germline V gene are KGHSY and FQNENV. This CDR3 is built from 14 residues. The germline V and J ends were trimmed by 4 bases and 5 bases, with 11 bases remaining between them. The rearrangement joins TRBV16 to TRBJ1-4; D is perhaps TRBD1 (6 bases). This receptor was taken from an adult in good health. Sequencing was performed on peripheral blood, taken on day 0 of AZD1222 vaccination. This CDR3 is CASSPTGANEKLFF. CDR3 nucleotide sequence: TGTGCCAGCAGCCCGACAGGCGCGAATGAAAAACTGTTTTTT.